Listed here is a single T cell receptor (beta chain). What it recognizes is unknown. Some clones are missing from TCRdb's copy, which holds only in-frame ones; the method was immunoSEQ multiplex PCR. Counted here are some 2 million clones, about 95% occurring once; the ten biggest clones make up about 1.1%. Germline V gene sequence: CDR1 MNHEY, CDR2 SVGAGI. V shed 2 bases, J shed 4 bases, and the junction held 5 bases outside the gene matches. The CDR3 is made up of 14 amino acids. These data belong to a study of shared clonotypes between healthy human individuals. About the research overall: Per donor, three plates held CD4 naive cells, three held CD4 memory, two held CD8 naive and one held CD8 memory. Study outcomes and limitations: Non-shared clonotypes displayed generation probabilities falling below those of clonotypes present in all four donors. Represented diversity, genetic and exposure-history alike, was limited by few donors.

Naive CD8 cells comprised CD45RO-negative, CCR7-positively selected cells, excluding terminally differentiated effector memory CD45RA+ cells. J is TRBJ2-7 and V is TRBV6-5, with 7 bases matching TRBD2. This sequence originates from a man aged 18 to 29 in good health. The sequenced material came from naive CD8+ T cells sorted from blood. The CDR3 region is CASSYGGGKYEQYF. Written as DNA, the CDR3 is TGTGCCAGCAGTTACGGGGGGGGGAAATACGAGCAGTACTTC.